Sequencing of this T cell receptor beta chain was carried out in a study of identical twins. Findings and limits, study-wide: Reduced insertions were recorded for abundant cord blood beta clonotypes, with no such pattern in memory repertoires. Out-of-frame TCR alpha sharing observed in monozygotic twins exceeded model estimates.

This clonotype was found many times. Its antigen is unknown. MiXCR was run by TCRdb on the 5' RACE reads, yielding one entry per CDR3 protein. The sample contains some 270,000 distinct CDR3 sequences, around 8.3% of which appear only once. CDR3 length: 12 amino acids. Trimming removed 2 bases at V and 5 bases at J, with 10 bases between. Per germline, CDR1 SQVTM and CDR2 ANQGSEA. A further study also used this sample, focusing on yellow fever vaccine responses in identical twins.

The TCR originated in a woman between 18 and 30 years old in good health. Material: CD8+ T cells sorted from blood. The chain employs TRBV29-1 and TRBJ2-7; D might be TRBD2 (6 bases). The CDR3 sequence is CSVEQGGNEQYF. DNA of the CDR3: TGCAGCGTTGAACAGGGCGGGAACGAGCAGTACTTC.